The clone carrying this T cell receptor beta chain showed up just once. The CDR3 spans 14 residues. With V trimmed by 3 bases and J by 3 bases, 1 base remained unmatched. Germline CDR1 and CDR2: MNHEY and SMNVEV (reference sequence). In the source study's methods: Reference gene primer amplification yielded estimated nucleated cell counts. Data came from immunoSEQ multiplex PCR; TCRdb stores just in-frame clones and leaves some out. V and J calls and clone size are those listed in that table; D and trimming were worked out from the DNA. Of more than 65,000 clones in the sample, around 90% were seen once. This sample was taken from a study of blood T cell repertoires in COVID-19. Study-wide context: Sites across the United States, Italy and Spain contributed samples from acute and convalescent COVID-19. T cells, B-cell-depleted T cells, or PBMCs provided the cDNA or gDNA that served as material.

This sequence was found in a woman between 45 and 65 years old with acute or convalescent COVID-19. The sample consisted of peripheral blood. V and J are TRBV27 and TRBJ2-3; 9 bases align to TRBD1. The CDR3 spells CASSFGQGTDTQYF. The CDR3 DNA reads as TGTGCCAGCAGTTTCGGACAGGGGACAGATACGCAGTATTTT.